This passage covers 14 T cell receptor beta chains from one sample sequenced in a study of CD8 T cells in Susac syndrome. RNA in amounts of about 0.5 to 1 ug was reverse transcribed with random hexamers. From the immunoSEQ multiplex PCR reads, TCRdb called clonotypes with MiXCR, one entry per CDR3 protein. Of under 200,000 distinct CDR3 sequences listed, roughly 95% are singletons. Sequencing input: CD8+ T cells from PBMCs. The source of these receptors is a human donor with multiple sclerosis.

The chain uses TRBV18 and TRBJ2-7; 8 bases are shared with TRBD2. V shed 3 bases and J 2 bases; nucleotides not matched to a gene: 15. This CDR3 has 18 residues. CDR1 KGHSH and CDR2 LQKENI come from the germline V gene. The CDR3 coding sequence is TGTGCCAGCTCACCCCCCAGGACATCCCTAGCGGGTCCCTACGAGCAGTACTTC. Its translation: CASSPPRTSLAGPYEQYF.

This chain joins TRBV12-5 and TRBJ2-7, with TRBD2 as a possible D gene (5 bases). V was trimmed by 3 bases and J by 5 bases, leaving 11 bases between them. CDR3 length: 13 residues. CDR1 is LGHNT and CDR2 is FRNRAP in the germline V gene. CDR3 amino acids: CASGFWERDEQYF. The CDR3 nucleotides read TGTGCTAGTGGTTTTTGGGAGAGGGACGAGCAGTACTTC.

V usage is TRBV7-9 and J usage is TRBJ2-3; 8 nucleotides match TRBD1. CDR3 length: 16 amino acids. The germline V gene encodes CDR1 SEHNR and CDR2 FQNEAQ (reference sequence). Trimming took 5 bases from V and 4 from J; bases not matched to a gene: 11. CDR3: CASSDSTGGWPDTQYF. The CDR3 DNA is TGTGCCAGCAGCGATTCTACAGGGGGTTGGCCAGATACGCAGTATTTT. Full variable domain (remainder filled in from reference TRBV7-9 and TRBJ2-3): DTGVSQNPRHKITKRGQNVTFRCDPISEHNRLYWYRQTLGQGPEFLTYFQNEAQLEKSRLLSDRFSAERPKGSFSTLEIQRTEQGDSAMYLCASSDSTGGWPDTQYFGPGTRLTVL.

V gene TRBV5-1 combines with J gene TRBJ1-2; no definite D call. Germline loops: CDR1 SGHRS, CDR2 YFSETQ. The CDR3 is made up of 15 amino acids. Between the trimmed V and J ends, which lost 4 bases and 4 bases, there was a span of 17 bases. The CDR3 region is CASSLGLHGVYGYTF. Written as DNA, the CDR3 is TGCGCCAGCAGCCTTGGACTCCATGGCGTCTATGGCTACACCTTC.

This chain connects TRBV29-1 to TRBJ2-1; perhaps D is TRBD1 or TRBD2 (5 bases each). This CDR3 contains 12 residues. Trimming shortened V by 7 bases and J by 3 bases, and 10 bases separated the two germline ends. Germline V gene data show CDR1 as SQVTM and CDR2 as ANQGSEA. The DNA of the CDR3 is TGCAGCGGGGGGACGTACTACAATGAGCAGTTCTTC. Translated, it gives CSGGTYYNEQFF.

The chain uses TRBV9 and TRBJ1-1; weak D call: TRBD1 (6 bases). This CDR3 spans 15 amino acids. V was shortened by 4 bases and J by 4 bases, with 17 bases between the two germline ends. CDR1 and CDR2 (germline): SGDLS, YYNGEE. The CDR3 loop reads CASSPEGGRITEAFF. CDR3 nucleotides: TGTGCCAGCAGCCCAGAGGGGGGGCGGATCACTGAAGCTTTCTTT.

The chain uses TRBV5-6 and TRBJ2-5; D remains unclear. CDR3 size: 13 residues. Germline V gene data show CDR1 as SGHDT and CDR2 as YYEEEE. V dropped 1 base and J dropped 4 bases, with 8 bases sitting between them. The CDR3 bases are TGTGCCAGCAGCTTGACCCGGATAGAGACCCAGTACTTC. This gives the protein CASSLTRIETQYF.

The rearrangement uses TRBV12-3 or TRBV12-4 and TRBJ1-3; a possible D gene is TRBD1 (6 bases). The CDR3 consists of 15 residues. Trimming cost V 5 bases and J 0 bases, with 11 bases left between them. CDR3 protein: CASSGGGISGNTIYF. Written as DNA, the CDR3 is TGTGCCAGCAGTGGAGGGGGGATCTCTGGAAACACCATATATTTT.

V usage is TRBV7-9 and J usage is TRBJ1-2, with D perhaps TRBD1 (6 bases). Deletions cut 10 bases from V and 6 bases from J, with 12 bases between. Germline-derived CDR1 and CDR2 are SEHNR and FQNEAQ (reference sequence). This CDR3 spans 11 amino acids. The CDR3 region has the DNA TGTGCCACCCTAACAGGGAATGGCTACACCTTC. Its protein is CATLTGNGYTF.

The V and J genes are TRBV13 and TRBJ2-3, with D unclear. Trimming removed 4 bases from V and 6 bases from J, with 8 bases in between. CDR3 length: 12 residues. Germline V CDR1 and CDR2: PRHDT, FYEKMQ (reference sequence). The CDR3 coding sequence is TGTGCCAGCAGCTCCCGTCTGGATACGCAGTATTTT. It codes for CASSSRLDTQYF. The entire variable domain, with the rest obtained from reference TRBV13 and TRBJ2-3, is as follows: AAGVIQSPRHLIKEKRETATLKCYPIPRHDTVYWYQQGPGQDPQFLISFYEKMQSDKGSIPDRFSAQQFSDYHSELNMSSLELGDSALYFCASSSRLDTQYFGPGTRLTVL.

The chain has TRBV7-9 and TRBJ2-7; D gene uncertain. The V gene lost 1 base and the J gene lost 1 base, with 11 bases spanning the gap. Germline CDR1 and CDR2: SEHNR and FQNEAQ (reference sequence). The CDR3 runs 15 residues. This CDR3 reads CASSLEVSPSYEQYF. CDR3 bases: TGTGCCAGCAGCTTAGAGGTGAGCCCATCCTACGAGCAGTACTTC.

CDR3 nucleotides: TGCAGTGCTACCTTCGGGGGGAACACAGATACGCAGTATTTT. Its translation is CSATFGGNTDTQYF. This chain links TRBV20-1 with TRBJ2-3; TRBD2 agrees at 7 bases. The CDR3 covers 14 residues. Unmatched junction bases numbered 6, after V lost 4 bases and J lost 2 bases. The V gene's germline CDR1 is DFQATT and CDR2 SNEGSKA (reference sequence).

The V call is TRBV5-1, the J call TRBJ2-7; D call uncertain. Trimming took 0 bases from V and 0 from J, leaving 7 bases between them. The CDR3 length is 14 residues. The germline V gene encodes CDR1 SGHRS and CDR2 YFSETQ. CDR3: CASSLGLVSYEQYF. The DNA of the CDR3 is TGCGCCAGCAGCTTGGGACTGGTCTCCTACGAGCAGTACTTC. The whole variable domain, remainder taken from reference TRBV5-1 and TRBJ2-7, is KAGVTQTPRYLIKTRGQQVTLSCSPISGHRSVSWYQQTPGQGLQFLFEYFSETQRNKGNFPGRFSGRQFSNSRSEMNVSTLELGDSALYLCASSLGLVSYEQYFGPGTRLTVT.

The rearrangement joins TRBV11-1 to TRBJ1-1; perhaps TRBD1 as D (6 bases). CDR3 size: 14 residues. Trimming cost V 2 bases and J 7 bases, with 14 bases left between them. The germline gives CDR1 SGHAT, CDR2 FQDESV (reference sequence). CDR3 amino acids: CASSLTTGAVEAFF. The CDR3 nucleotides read TGTGCCAGCAGCTTAACGACGGGGGCTGTTGAAGCTTTCTTT.